These T cell receptor beta chains were read from a single sample in a study of blood T cell repertoires in COVID-19. Here immunoSEQ multiplex PCR was the method, and the copy in TCRdb shows in-frame clones only, minus some. The data hold 130,000 or so clones, with about four fifths observed a single time. The sample consisted of PBMCs or T cells enriched from blood (not recorded which). Receptors originate from a man in his fifties or sixties who had recovered from COVID-19. Each CDR3 is given with its conserved first and last residue. A D gene is named only where the DNA matches it firmly. Some rows have no size entry. The others give once, few or many, or a class for an expanded clone.

16 TRBJ2-5 TRBV9 TRBD1 . TGTGCCAGCAGCGTGGGGACAGCGTCGATCCAAGAGACCCAGTACTTC CASSVGTASIQETQYF
17 TRBJ1-5 TRBV18 TRBD1 . TGTGCCAGCTCGTTAGAACGGACAGGGGGGTGGAATCAGCCCCAGCATTTT CASSLERTGGWNQPQHF
16 TRBJ2-2 TRBV5-4 TRBD1 . TGTGCCAGCAGCCGAGGGGGCTACGGACCCGCCGGGGAGCTGTTTTTT CASSRGGYGPAGELFF
15 TRBJ2-1 TRBV9 TRBD1 . TGTGCCAGCAGCGTCGGGACAGGGTTGTTGTCCGGGCAGTTCTTC CASSVGTGLLSGQFF
15 TRBJ2-5 TRBV4-1 . once TGCGCCAGCAGCCAAGAGTTAACTACACAAGAGACCCAGTACTTC CASSQELTTQETQYF
14 TRBJ1-6 TRBV5-4 . few TGTGCCAGCAGCCGAGAGGGAAGAGATTCACCCCTCCACTTT CASSREGRDSPLHF
13 TRBJ2-3 TRBV5-6 . . TGTGCCAGCAGATTACGGAGCACAGATACGCAGTATTTT CASRLRSTDTQYF
18 TRBJ2-7 TRBV25-1 TRBD2 . TGTGCCAGCAGTCAGGCTGTCGTGACGGGGGGTGGTCCCTACGAGCAGTACTTC CASSQAVVTGGGPYEQYF
15 TRBJ2-7 TRBV19 . . TGTGCCAGTAGCAATCAGGGGAGTGGAAGCTACGAGCAGTACTTC CASSNQGSGSYEQYF
15 TRBJ1-3 TRBV5-4 . . TGTGCCAGCAGCTCCATTAGGGGTTCAAGCGACACCATATATTTT CASSSIRGSSDTIYF
17 TRBJ1-2 TRBV7-9 TRBD1 few TGTGCCAGCAGCTACGCAGGACAGGCCTCCTCGGCCTATGGCTACACCTTC CASSYAGQASSAYGYTF
16 TRBJ1-5 TRBV5-6 TRBD1 few TGTGCCAGCAGCCTTGAGGGGCAGGGGGCAAGGCAGCCCCAGCATTTT CASSLEGQGARQPQHF
16 TRBJ2-7 TRBV12-2 . . TGTGCAAGTCGCTTAGCGGGGGGACCCACCTCCTACGAGCAGTACTTC CASRLAGGPTSYEQYF
16 TRBJ1-2 TRBV6-2/TRBV6-3 TRBD1 once TGTGCCAGCAGCAGACCGCCGGGACAGGGTTCCTATGGCTACACCTTC CASSRPPGQGSYGYTF
16 TRBJ2-5 TRBV5-1 TRBD2 . TGCGCCAGCAGCCCGATGGAAGCGGGGGGAGGAGAGACCCAGTACTTC CASSPMEAGGGETQYF
14 TRBJ1-5 TRBV3-1/TRBV3-2 . . TGTGCCAGCAGCCAAGCGGGATTCAATCAGCCCCAGCATTTT CASSQAGFNQPQHF
15 TRBJ2-7 TRBV5-1 TRBD1 . TGCGCCAGCAGCTTGGTCCCAGGACAGGGTTACGAGCAGTACTTC CASSLVPGQGYEQYF
14 TRBJ1-6 TRBV18 TRBD1 . TGTGCCAGCTCACCGGGACAGGGGTATTCACCCCTCCACTTT CASSPGQGYSPLHF
16 TRBJ2-5 TRBV21-1 . once TGTGCCAGCAGCGGCCGGACAGGGTCCCACCAAGAGACCCAGTACTTC CASSGRTGSHQETQYF
13 TRBJ2-1 TRBV29-1 . . TGCAGCGTTGTGACAAGCTCCTACAATGAGCAGTTCTTC CSVVTSSYNEQFF
15 TRBJ1-2 TRBV3-1/TRBV3-2 . once TGTGCCAGCAGCCAAGGCTTCCGGGAATCCACTGGCTACACCTTC CASSQGFRESTGYTF
15 TRBJ2-7 TRBV5-6 TRBD1 . TGTGCCAGCAGCTGGCGAGGGACAGGAGACTACGAGCAGTACTTC CASSWRGTGDYEQYF
18 TRBJ1-2 TRBV10-3 TRBD1 . TGTGCCATCAGTGAGCTCCGGGACAGGGGCCGGAGAGGGTATGGCTACACCTTC CAISELRDRGRRGYGYTF
17 TRBJ1-1 TRBV9 TRBD1 . TGTGCCAGCAGCGTAGCCTTGGAGGGGGCGCAGAACACTGAAGCTTTCTTT CASSVALEGAQNTEAFF
14 TRBJ2-3 TRBV7-2 TRBD2 . TGTGCCAGCAGGGGACTAACTAGCACAGATACGCAGTATTTT CASRGLTSTDTQYF
14 TRBJ2-2 TRBV7-3 . . TGTGCCAGCAGCGCCTCCCTAGCAACCGGGGAGCTGTTTTTT CASSASLATGELFF
16 TRBJ1-5 TRBV7-9 TRBD1 . TGTGCCAGCAGCAACTCAGGGGGAGGCGACAATCAGCCCCAGCATTTT CASSNSGGGDNQPQHF
15 TRBJ2-1 TRBV19 TRBD2 . TGTGCCAGTAGTTCAAGCGGGGGTCGGTACAATGAGCAGTTCTTC CASSSSGGRYNEQFF